Sequencing of this TCR beta chain was carried out in a study of T-cell memory formation after mild COVID-19. TCRdb re-called the 5' RACE reads through MiXCR, storing one row per CDR3 protein. The sample contains around 510,000 distinct CDR3 sequences, roughly a fifth of which appear only once. Germline loops: CDR1 SEHNR, CDR2 FQNEAQ (reference sequence). Trimming took 5 bases from V and 3 from J, leaving 16 bases between them. The CDR3 covers 15 residues. Findings and caveats of the study: Day 15 to 85 contracting clones showed balanced CD4/CD8; day 15 to 37 expanders favored CD4+.

About this clonotype itself: Its target is not known.

This clonotype originated in an adult woman who had mild COVID-19 (a few samples of this study predate the infection). Cell type and time point are not known. This chain joins TRBV7-9 and TRBJ2-5; D not certain. The sequenced material came from PBMCs or a T cell subset sorted from them (not recorded which). The CDR3 nucleotides are TGTGCCAGCAGCCCTAGATACCGTGGGGAAGAGACCCAGTACTTC. It yields the protein CASSPRYRGEETQYF. The whole variable domain, remainder taken from reference TRBV7-9 and TRBJ2-5, is DTGVSQNPRHKITKRGQNVTFRCDPISEHNRLYWYRQTLGQGPEFLTYFQNEAQLEKSRLLSDRFSAERPKGSFSTLEIQRTEQGDSAMYLCASSPRYRGEETQYFGPGTRLLVL.